Listed below are T cell receptor beta chains from one sample, sequenced in a study of cytomegalovirus exposure and HLA in healthy donors. Here immunoSEQ multiplex PCR was the method, and the copy in TCRdb shows in-frame clones only, minus some. The table shows roughly 200,000 clones, with roughly 81% occurring only once. The sequencing sample was made of PBMCs. The receptors here all came from a woman aged 30 to 39 in good health and CMV-seropositive. Each CDR3 is given with its conserved first and last residue. A D gene is named only where the DNA matches it firmly. Not all rows give a size; the values are once, few, many and, for expanded clones, a class.

D	J	V	size	CDR3	DNA
TRBD1	TRBJ2-6	TRBV10-2	NA	CASRGQGAGANVLTF	TGCGCCAGCAGGGGACAGGGGGCTGGGGCCAACGTCCTGACTTTC
TRBD1	TRBJ1-1	TRBV10-3	NA	CAISESRTGIEAFF	TGTGCCATCAGTGAGTCCAGGACAGGGATTGAAGCTTTCTTT
NA	TRBJ1-4	TRBV19	NA	CASSTGQSKLFF	TGTGCCAGTAGTACCGGACAGTCAAAACTGTTTTTT
NA	TRBJ1-3	TRBV5-5	NA	CASSLGPGTSSSGNTIYF	TGTGCCAGCAGCTTAGGTCCCGGGACATCGAGCTCTGGAAACACCATATATTTT
TRBD2	TRBJ2-3	TRBV5-5	NA	CASSLMQAGGLDTQYF	TGTGCCAGCAGCTTGATGCAAGCGGGGGGCTTGGATACGCAGTATTTT
NA	TRBJ1-1	TRBV19	NA	CASSRLGLGTEAFF	TGTGCCAGTAGTAGGCTGGGGCTGGGCACTGAAGCTTTCTTT
TRBD1	TRBJ2-7	TRBV28	NA	CASSQAGGPYEQYF	TGTGCCAGCAGTCAGGCAGGGGGCCCCTACGAGCAGTACTTC
TRBD1	TRBJ1-5	TRBV6-1	NA	CASREGGGGGNQPQHF	TGTGCCAGCAGAGAAGGCGGAGGGGGCGGCAATCAGCCCCAGCATTTT
NA	TRBJ2-3	TRBV7-2	NA	CASSSPRSVTDTQYF	TGTGCCAGCAGCTCACCACGGTCCGTGACAGATACGCAGTATTTT
NA	TRBJ1-4	TRBV6-5	NA	CASSYYGQLEKLFF	TGTGCCAGCAGTTACTATGGACAGCTTGAAAAACTGTTTTTT
NA	TRBJ1-2	TRBV5-5	few	CASSFERYGYTF	TGTGCCAGCAGCTTCGAGCGGTATGGCTACACCTTC
NA	TRBJ1-5	TRBV4-3	NA	CASSQSGGGRAQPQHF	TGCGCCAGCAGCCAATCCGGGGGGGGGAGGGCTCAGCCCCAGCATTTT
NA	TRBJ1-6	TRBV4-1	NA	CASSQERQGSYNSPLHF	TGCGCCAGCAGCCAAGAGCGGCAGGGCTCCTATAATTCACCCCTCCACTTT
TRBD2	TRBJ2-5	TRBV5-1	NA	CASSFSGGAPETQYF	TGCGCCAGCAGCTTTAGCGGGGGGGCTCCTGAGACCCAGTACTTC
TRBD1	TRBJ1-2	TRBV4-2	NA	CASSRGTGGNYGYTF	TGTGCCAGCAGCCGAGGGACAGGGGGCAACTATGGCTACACCTTC
TRBD2	TRBJ2-1	TRBV25-1	once	CASSKAGSYNEQFF	TGTGCCAGCAGCAAAGCGGGGTCCTACAATGAGCAGTTCTTC
TRBD1	TRBJ1-5	TRBV19	NA	CASSTTGGGVQPQHF	TGTGCCAGTTCAACGACAGGGGGAGGCGTTCAGCCCCAGCATTTT
TRBD1	TRBJ1-4	TRBV5-1	NA	CASSRVGQATNEKLFF	TGCGCCAGCAGCCGGGTTGGACAGGCAACTAATGAAAAACTGTTTTTT
TRBD1	TRBJ1-2	TRBV10-3	NA	CAISPQGTFSGYTF	TGTGCCATCAGCCCACAGGGGACTTTCTCCGGCTACACCTTC
NA	TRBJ1-2	TRBV9	NA	CASSASPYRGRANYGYTF	TGTGCCAGCAGCGCTTCCCCCTACCGGGGGAGGGCTAACTATGGCTACACCTTC
TRBD2	TRBJ2-3	TRBV30	NA	CAWTSGRLRTDTQYF	TGTGCCTGGACTAGCGGGAGATTGCGCACAGATACGCAGTATTTT
TRBD1	TRBJ1-4	TRBV5-6	few	CASTLGTGVNEKLFF	TGTGCCAGCACCTTAGGGACAGGTGTGAATGAAAAACTGTTTTTT
NA	TRBJ1-3	TRBV2	NA	CASSPIRSSGNTIYF	TGTGCCAGCAGTCCCATTCGGAGCTCTGGAAACACCATATATTTT
TRBD1	TRBJ2-5	TRBV5-1	NA	CASSPGQGLETQYF	TGCGCCAGCAGCCCGGGACAGGGGTTAGAGACCCAGTACTTC
TRBD1	TRBJ2-7	TRBV4-3	NA	CASSQGTGGSYEQYF	TGCGCCAGCAGCCAAGGGACAGGGGGGTCCTACGAGCAGTACTTC
NA	TRBJ1-2	TRBV6-1	NA	CASSELAGGYTF	TGTGCCAGCAGTGAATTGGCAGGGGGCTACACCTTC
NA	TRBJ1-4	TRBV6-5	NA	CASSYSSATNEKLFF	TGTGCCAGCAGTTACTCGAGTGCAACTAATGAAAAACTGTTTTTT
TRBD1	TRBJ2-5	TRBV15	NA	CATSIWGQGDETQYF	TGTGCCACCAGCATATGGGGACAGGGAGATGAGACCCAGTACTTC
TRBD2	TRBJ2-7	TRBV2	NA	CASILAPSGGEQYF	TGTGCCAGCATCCTTGCCCCTTCGGGGGGCGAGCAGTACTTC
TRBD1	TRBJ1-5	TRBV6-5	NA	CASSYTWDRGQPQHF	TGTGCCAGCAGTTACACCTGGGACAGGGGACAGCCCCAGCATTTT